What follows are 10 T cell receptor beta chains derived from one specimen sequenced in a study of blood T cells in healthy people across ages. Using a J-beta primer mix together with a sample-barcoded 5' primer, a second PCR was run for roughly 7 to 11 cycles. Using its own MiXCR run on the 5' RACE reads, TCRdb lists one record per CDR3 protein. In the table there are 600,000 to 1,000,000 distinct CDR3 sequences, roughly 25% of which are singletons. Another study also made use of these data, one on T cells of mothers and their children.

What was sequenced was blood. The receptor source for this set is a boy aged 10-17 years in good health.

This clonotype was detected a few times. J is TRBJ2-2 and V is TRBV20-1, with 13 bases that match TRBD2. Trimming cost V 0 bases and J 5 bases; bases outside gene matches: 3. The CDR3 covers 16 residues. Germline CDR1 is DFQATT and CDR2 is SNEGSKA (reference sequence). The CDR3 DNA reads TGCAGTGCTAGAGATCCGGGACTAGCGGGAACCGGGGAGCTGTTTTTT. This gives the protein CSARDPGLAGTGELFF.

J is TRBJ2-4 and V is TRBV29-1, with 8 nucleotides matching TRBD2. J lost 3 bases, V lost 4 bases, and 11 bases had no gene match. From germline, CDR1 is SQVTM and CDR2 ANQGSEA. CDR3 length: 16 residues. CDR3 sequence (DNA): TGCAGCGTTGGGACCAAACTAGCGGTTGGCAAAAACATTCAGTACTTC. It encodes CSVGTKLAVGKNIQYF.

V is TRBV28 and J is TRBJ2-2; D remains ambiguous. V lost 5 bases to trimming and J lost 5 bases, with 6 bases between them. The germline CDR1 and CDR2 sequences are MDHEN and SYDVKM. This CDR3 spans 12 amino acids. Here the CDR3 reads CASSLQTGELFF. The CDR3 DNA reads as TGTGCCAGCAGTCTCCAAACCGGGGAGCTGTTTTTT. The full variable domain, rest sourced from reference TRBV28 and TRBJ2-2, is DVKVTQSSRYLVKRTGEKVFLECVQDMDHENMFWYRQDPGLGLRLIYFSYDVKMKEKGDIPEGYSVSREKKERFSLILESASTNQTSMYLCASSLQTGELFFGEGSRLTVL.

The V gene is TRBV6-6, the J gene TRBJ1-4, with 9 bases that match TRBD1. The CDR3 runs to 15 residues. The germline V gene has CDR1 MNHNY and CDR2 SVGAGI (reference sequence). The V gene end was trimmed by 6 bases and the J gene end by 7 bases; junction bases not matched to a gene: 9. Here the CDR3 reads CASRNTGGRVEKLFF. Written as DNA, the CDR3 is TGTGCCAGCAGAAACACAGGGGGCCGAGTTGAAAAACTGTTTTTT.

This clonotype occurred many times. The chain carries TRBV7-9 and TRBJ2-1; D is unclear. CDR3 length equals 15 residues. Between the trimmed V and J ends, which lost 1 base and 1 base, there was a span of 8 bases. The germline CDR1 and CDR2 sequences are SEHNR and FQNEAQ (reference sequence). CDR3 nucleotide sequence: TGTGCCAGCAGCTTAGTGGAGCTTTCCTACAATGAGCAGTTCTTC. This sequence encodes CASSLVELSYNEQFF.

V is TRBV4-3 and J is TRBJ2-7; tentatively, D is TRBD2 (6 bases). The V gene's germline CDR1 is LGHNA and CDR2 YSLEER. The ends were cut back, 0 bases at V and 0 bases at J, with 15 bases in the middle. The CDR3 covers 17 residues. CDR3 sequence reads: CASSQDPLARLSYEQYF. CDR3 nucleotides: TGCGCCAGCAGCCAAGATCCGCTAGCGAGACTCTCCTACGAGCAGTACTTC.

This chain joins TRBV12-3 or TRBV12-4 and TRBJ2-1; D is unclear. The CDR3 totals 12 residues. The V gene lost 1 base and the J gene lost 9 bases, with 7 bases spanning the gap. The DNA of the CDR3 is TGTGCCAGCAGTTTAGGGGCGACTGAGCAGTTCTTC. This gives the protein CASSLGATEQFF.

This chain joins TRBV20-1 and TRBJ2-1, with a possible D match to TRBD2 (6 bases). Germline lookup yields CDR1 DFQATT and CDR2 SNEGSKA (reference sequence). V dropped 3 bases and J dropped 6 bases, with 18 bases sitting between them. The CDR3 has 15 amino acids. The CDR3 coding sequence is TGCAGTGCTAGCCGCCGGGAGCGATACTTCAATGAGCAGTTCTTC. Translation: CSASRRERYFNEQFF.

This clonotype has just a few counts. The gene calls are TRBV20-1 and TRBJ2-7; 7 nucleotides align to TRBD2. Germline V CDR1 and CDR2: DFQATT, SNEGSKA (reference sequence). Trimming removed 2 bases from V and 4 bases from J; junction bases left unmatched: 14. The length of the CDR3 is 16 residues. Here the CDR3 DNA reads TGCAGTGCTAGATCAGCTCGGAAACTGGGGGGGTACGAGCAGTACTTC. Encoded protein: CSARSARKLGGYEQYF.

The genes are TRBV6-1 and TRBJ1-1; D uncertain. The germline V gene has CDR1 MNHNS and CDR2 SASEGT. The CDR3 is 14 residues long. Trimming shortened V by 6 bases and J by 3 bases, and 14 bases separated the two germline ends. DNA for the CDR3: TGTGCCAGCAGAGGGAGAAGTCTGCACACTGAAGCTTTCTTT. Translated, it gives CASRGRSLHTEAFF.